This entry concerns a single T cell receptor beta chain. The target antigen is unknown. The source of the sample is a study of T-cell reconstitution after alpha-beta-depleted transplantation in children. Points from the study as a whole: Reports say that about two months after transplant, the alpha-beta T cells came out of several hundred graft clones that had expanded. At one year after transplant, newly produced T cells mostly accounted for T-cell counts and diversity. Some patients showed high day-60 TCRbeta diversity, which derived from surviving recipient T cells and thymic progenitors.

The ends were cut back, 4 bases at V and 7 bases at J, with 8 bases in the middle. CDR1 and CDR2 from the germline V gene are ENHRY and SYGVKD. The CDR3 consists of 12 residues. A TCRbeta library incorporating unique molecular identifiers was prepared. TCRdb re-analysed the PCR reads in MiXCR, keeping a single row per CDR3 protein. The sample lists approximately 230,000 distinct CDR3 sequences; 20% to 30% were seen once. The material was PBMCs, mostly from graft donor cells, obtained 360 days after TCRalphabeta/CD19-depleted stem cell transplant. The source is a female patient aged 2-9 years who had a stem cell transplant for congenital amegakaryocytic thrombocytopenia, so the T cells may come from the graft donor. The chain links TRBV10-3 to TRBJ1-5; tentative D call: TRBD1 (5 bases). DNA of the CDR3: TGTGCCATCAGTGCGGGGGGACAGCCCCAGCATTTT. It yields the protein CAISAGGQPQHF.